A single sample is the source of the 14 T cell receptor beta chains below, sequenced in a study of T cell responses to AZD1222 COVID-19 vaccine. Some clones are missing from TCRdb's copy, which holds only in-frame ones; the method was immunoSEQ multiplex PCR. Here the sample spans about 66,000 clones, around 74% being singletons. The sequencing here drew on peripheral blood, taken on day 0 of MenACWY control vaccination. These receptor sequences come from an adult in good health.

With regard to this clone: This may stem from a read error, because a much larger clone lies one nucleotide away. Other DNA sequences within the sample encode an identical CDR3. The chain joins TRBV2 to TRBJ1-3; D is ambiguous. The CDR3 has 16 residues. The germline V gene has CDR1 SNHLY and CDR2 FYNNEI. V lost 7 bases and J lost 1, with 17 bases in between. CDR3: CASTFSGGSSGNTIYF. The CDR3, as DNA: TGTGCCAGCACCTTTTCCGGAGGTAGTTCTGGAAACACCATATATTTT.

The chain uses TRBV7-8 and TRBJ2-1, with D possibly TRBD2 on 5 matching bases. CDR1 is SGHVS, CDR2 FQNEAQ, per germline. The CDR3 sequence is 16 residues long. With 6 bases removed from V and 5 bases from J, the gap between germline ends came to 20 bases. The CDR3 region has the DNA TGTGCCAGCAGTTTTACTAGTTCCCCGTCCAACAATGAGCAGTTCTTC. Translation: CASSFTSSPSNNEQFF.

The chain couples TRBV10-3 to TRBJ1-1; TRBD1 agrees at 8 bases. The trim removed 10 bases at V and 1 base at J, leaving 11 bases unmatched. CDR1 is ENHRY, CDR2 SYGVKD, per germline. The CDR3 is 15 residues long. DNA of the CDR3: TGTGCCACCGCAGACAACAGGGGGTCGAACACTGAAGCTTTCTTT. Its protein is CATADNRGSNTEAFF.

This clone was detected only a few times. This chain connects TRBV10-2 to TRBJ1-2; D possibly corresponds to TRBD1 (5 bases). Germline V CDR1 and CDR2: WSHSY, SAAADI. The length of the CDR3 is 14 residues. Trimming pared 3 bases from V and 4 bases from J, leaving 12 bases between. CDR3 sequence (DNA): TGCGCCAGCAGTGACCAGGGTAGGGGCTATGGCTACACCTTC. Protein product: CASSDQGRGYGYTF.

The genes are TRBV10-3 and TRBJ1-5, with D possibly matching TRBD1 (6 bases). The CDR3 sequence is 16 residues long. Germline V gene sequence: CDR1 ENHRY, CDR2 SYGVKD. The V end was cut by 11 bases, the J end by 2 bases, with 22 bases between. The CDR3 DNA follows: TGTGCCCTCATAAAAGGGGCCAGGGGCGGCAATCAGCCCCAGCATTTT. It yields the protein CALIKGARGGNQPQHF.

In this sample, this clone is medium-sized. The chain uses TRBV7-2 and TRBJ1-2; perhaps TRBD1 as D (6 bases). Germline V lookup: CDR1 SGHTA, CDR2 FQGNSA. V was shortened by 4 bases and J by 6 bases, with 15 bases between the two germline ends. This CDR3 contains 14 residues. CDR3: CASSSPDSRDGYTF. Written as DNA, the CDR3 is TGTGCCAGCAGCTCCCCGGACAGCCGAGATGGCTACACCTTC.

The chain recombines TRBV2 with TRBJ1-1, with no clear D. Germline CDR1 is SNHLY and CDR2 is FYNNEI. The CDR3 consists of 15 residues. Deletions cut 8 bases from V and 0 bases from J, with 16 bases between. The CDR3 is CASGPLGIMNTEAFF. The CDR3 DNA reads as TGTGCCAGCGGCCCCCTCGGGATTATGAACACTGAAGCTTTCTTT.

The chain uses TRBV21-1 and TRBJ1-3. TRBV21-1 is a pseudogene. There are 16 residues in the CDR3. The CDR3 nucleotides read TGTGCCAGCAGCAAAGCACCCGGCAACTCTGGAAACACCATATATTTT. Protein sequence: CASSKAPGNSGNTIYF.

This sequence joins TRBV15 and TRBJ1-1; D is unresolved. The CDR3 runs to 13 residues. Per germline, CDR1 LNHNV and CDR2 YYDKDF (reference sequence). V was clipped by 8 bases and J by 0 bases, with 10 bases between them. The DNA for the CDR3 is TGTGCCACCCGGGTGCAGGTGAACACTGAAGCTTTCTTT. It yields the protein CATRVQVNTEAFF. Supplemented by reference TRBV15 and TRBJ1-1, the full variable domain reads DAMVIQNPRYQVTQFGKPVTLSCSQTLNHNVMYWYQQKSSQAPKLLFHYYDKDFNNEADTPDNFQSRRPNTSFCFLDIRSPGLGDTAMYLCATRVQVNTEAFFGQGTRLTVV.

A remark on this clone: This may be a read error: a much more frequent sequence differs by one nucleotide. Other DNA sequences in the sample encode the same CDR3. The CDR3 here is CASSGTGRGTEAFF. CDR3 nucleotide sequence: TGTGCCAGCAGTGGGACAGGGAGGGGCACTGAAGCTTTCTTT. This sequence joins TRBV25-1 and TRBJ1-1; 8 nucleotides match TRBD1. Germline-derived CDR1 and CDR2 are MGHDK and SYGVNS. Trimming removed 4 bases from V and 4 bases from J; junction bases left unmatched: 5. CDR3 length equals 14 residues.

The rearrangement uses TRBV11-2 and TRBJ1-6, with D unresolved. With 4 bases removed from V and 6 bases from J, the gap between germline ends came to 10 bases. Germline CDR1 and CDR2: SGHAT and FQNNGV. There are 14 residues in the CDR3. The CDR3 reads CASSSVPSNSPLHF. In DNA form, the CDR3 reads TGTGCCAGCAGCTCCGTGCCCAGTAATTCACCCCTCCACTTT.

This clone appeared a few times. This chain links TRBV5-8 with TRBJ1-3; tentative D call: TRBD1 (5 bases). V lost 2 bases to trimming and J lost 7 bases, with 16 bases between them. CDR3 length: 15 amino acids. Germline loops: CDR1 SGHTS, CDR2 YDEGEE. The CDR3 sequence: CASSLRTLRLNTIYF. As DNA, the CDR3 is TGTGCCAGCAGCTTAAGGACATTACGTCTGAACACCATATATTTT.

The V and J genes are TRBV7-2 and TRBJ2-5; 8 bases fit TRBD1. Germline CDR1 reads SGHTA; CDR2 reads FQGNSA. There are 16 residues in the CDR3. V dropped 4 bases and J dropped 5; count of bases not matched to a gene: 12. CDR3 region: CASSSPSGTGDETQYF. In DNA form, the CDR3 reads TGTGCCAGCAGCTCACCTTCCGGGACAGGCGACGAGACCCAGTACTTC.

The V and J genes are TRBV6-1 and TRBJ1-1; D is unclear. Germline loops: CDR1 MNHNS, CDR2 SASEGT. There are 13 residues in the CDR3. Trimming cost V 1 base and J 4 bases, with 7 bases left between them. In DNA, the CDR3 is TGTGCCAGCAGTGAAGTTTGGGCCACTGAAGCTTTCTTT. Translation gives CASSEVWATEAFF.